The T cell receptor beta chain described here comes from a study of blood T cell repertoires in COVID-19. Study at large: Material from acute and convalescent COVID-19 was sourced from the United States, Italy and Spain.

Per the original methods: Amplification with reference gene primers provided the estimates of nucleated cell counts. Clones were read by immunoSEQ multiplex PCR, and TCRdb kept only the in-frame ones, dropping some. The DNA was the basis for D and trimming; V, J and clone size are from that table. This sample carries just over 150,000 clones, about 92% of them seen once, and the ten largest clones take roughly 5%. Enrolment of Seattle patients took place during active infection, and they were followed longitudinally. Per the germline V gene, CDR1 is GTSNPN and CDR2 is SVGIG (reference sequence). The CDR3 has 15 amino acids. The junction had 4 bases not matched to a gene; V was cut back by 0 bases and J by 3 bases.

The chain uses TRBV30 and TRBJ2-1; 8 nucleotides agree with TRBD2. This sequence was found in a young man with COVID-19, enrolled during active disease. The specimen sequenced was peripheral blood. Here the CDR3 reads CAWSVGGDFYNEQFF. CDR3 DNA: TGTGCCTGGAGTGTCGGGGGGGACTTCTACAATGAGCAGTTCTTC.